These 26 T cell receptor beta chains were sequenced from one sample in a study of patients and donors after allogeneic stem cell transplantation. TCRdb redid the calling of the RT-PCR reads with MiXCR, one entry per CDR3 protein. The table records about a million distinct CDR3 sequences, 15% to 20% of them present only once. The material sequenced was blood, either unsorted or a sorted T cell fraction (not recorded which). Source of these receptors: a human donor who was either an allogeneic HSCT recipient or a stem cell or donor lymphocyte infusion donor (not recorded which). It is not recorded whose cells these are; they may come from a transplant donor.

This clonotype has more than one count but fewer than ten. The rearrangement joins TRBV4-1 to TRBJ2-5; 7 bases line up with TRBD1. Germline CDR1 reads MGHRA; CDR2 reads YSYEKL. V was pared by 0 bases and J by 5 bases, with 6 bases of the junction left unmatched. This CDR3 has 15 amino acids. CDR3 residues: CASSQDGTDGETQYF. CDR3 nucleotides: TGCGCCAGCAGCCAAGACGGGACAGACGGGGAGACCCAGTACTTC.

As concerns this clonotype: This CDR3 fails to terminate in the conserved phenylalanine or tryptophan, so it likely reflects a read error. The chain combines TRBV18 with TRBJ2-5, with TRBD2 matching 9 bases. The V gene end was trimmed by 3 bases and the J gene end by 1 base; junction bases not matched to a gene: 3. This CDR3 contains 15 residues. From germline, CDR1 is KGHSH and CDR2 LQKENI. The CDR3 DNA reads TGTGCCAGCTCACCGGGCGGGAGGGCCCAAGAGACCCAGTACTTG. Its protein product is CASSPGGRAQETQYL.

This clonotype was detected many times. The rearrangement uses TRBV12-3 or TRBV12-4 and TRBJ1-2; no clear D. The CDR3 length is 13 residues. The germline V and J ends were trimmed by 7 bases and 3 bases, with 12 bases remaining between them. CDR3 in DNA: TGTGCCAGCACCCCTGGGCAGCACTATGGCTACACCTTC. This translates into CASTPGQHYGYTF.

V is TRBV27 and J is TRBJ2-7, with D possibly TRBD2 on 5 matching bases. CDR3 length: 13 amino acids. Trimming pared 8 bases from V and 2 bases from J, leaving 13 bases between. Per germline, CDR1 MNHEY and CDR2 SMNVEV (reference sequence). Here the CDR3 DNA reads TGTGCCAGCCGTTGGGGAGTAACCTACGAGCAGTACTTC. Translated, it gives CASRWGVTYEQYF.

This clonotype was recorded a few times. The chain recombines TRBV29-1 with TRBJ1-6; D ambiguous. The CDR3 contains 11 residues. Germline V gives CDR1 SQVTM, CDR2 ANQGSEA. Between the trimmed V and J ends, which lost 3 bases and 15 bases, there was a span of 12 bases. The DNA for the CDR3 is TGCAGCGTTGAGTCGGGTGGGGACCTCCACTTT. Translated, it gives CSVESGGDLHF.

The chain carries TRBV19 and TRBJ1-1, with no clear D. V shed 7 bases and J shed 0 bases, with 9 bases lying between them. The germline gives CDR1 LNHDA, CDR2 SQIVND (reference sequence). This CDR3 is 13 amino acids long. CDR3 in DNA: TGTGCCAGTAAGGACGGAGTGAACACTGAAGCTTTCTTT. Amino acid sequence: CASKDGVNTEAFF.

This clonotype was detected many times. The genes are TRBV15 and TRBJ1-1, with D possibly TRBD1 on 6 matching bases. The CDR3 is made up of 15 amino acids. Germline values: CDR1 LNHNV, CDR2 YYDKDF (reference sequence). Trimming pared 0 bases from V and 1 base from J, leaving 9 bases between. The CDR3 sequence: CATSREGARNTEAFF. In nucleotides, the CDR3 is TGTGCCACCAGCAGAGAGGGGGCCAGGAACACTGAAGCTTTCTTT.

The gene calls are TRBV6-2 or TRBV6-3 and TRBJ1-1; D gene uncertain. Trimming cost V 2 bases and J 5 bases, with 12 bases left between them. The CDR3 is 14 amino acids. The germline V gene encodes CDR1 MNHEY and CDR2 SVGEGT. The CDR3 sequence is CASSYGHLGTEAFF. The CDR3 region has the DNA TGTGCCAGCAGTTACGGCCACCTGGGGACTGAAGCTTTCTTT.

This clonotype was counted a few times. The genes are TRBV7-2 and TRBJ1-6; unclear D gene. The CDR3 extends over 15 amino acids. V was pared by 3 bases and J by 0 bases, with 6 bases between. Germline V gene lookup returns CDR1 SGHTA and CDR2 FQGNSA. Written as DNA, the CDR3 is TGTGCCAGCAGCTTTTTCAACTCCTATAATTCACCCCTCCACTTT. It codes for CASSFFNSYNSPLHF.

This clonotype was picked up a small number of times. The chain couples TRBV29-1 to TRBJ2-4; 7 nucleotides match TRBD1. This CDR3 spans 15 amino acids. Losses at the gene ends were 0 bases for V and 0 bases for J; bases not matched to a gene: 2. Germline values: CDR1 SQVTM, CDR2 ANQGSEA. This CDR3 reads CSVEEQGLAKNIQYF. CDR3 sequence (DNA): TGCAGCGTTGAAGAACAGGGGCTAGCCAAAAACATTCAGTACTTC.

This CDR3 reads CASSSQGNGANYGYTF. CDR3 nucleotides: TGCGCCAGCAGCTCTCAGGGGAACGGGGCTAACTATGGCTACACCTTC. The chain employs TRBV5-1 and TRBJ1-2; the D gene is possibly TRBD1 (6 bases). V lost 3 bases and J 0 bases, leaving 15 bases between the germline ends. Germline V gives CDR1 SGHRS, CDR2 YFSETQ. CDR3 size: 16 residues.

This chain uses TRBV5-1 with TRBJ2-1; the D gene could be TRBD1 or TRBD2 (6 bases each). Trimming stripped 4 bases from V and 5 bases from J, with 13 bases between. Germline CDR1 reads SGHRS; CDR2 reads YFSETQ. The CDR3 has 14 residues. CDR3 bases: TGCGCCAGCAGCCCAGGGGACTGGGACAATGAGCAGTTCTTC. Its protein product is CASSPGDWDNEQFF. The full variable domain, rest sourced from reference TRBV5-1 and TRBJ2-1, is KAGVTQTPRYLIKTRGQQVTLSCSPISGHRSVSWYQQTPGQGLQFLFEYFSETQRNKGNFPGRFSGRQFSNSRSEMNVSTLELGDSALYLCASSPGDWDNEQFFGPGTRLTVL.

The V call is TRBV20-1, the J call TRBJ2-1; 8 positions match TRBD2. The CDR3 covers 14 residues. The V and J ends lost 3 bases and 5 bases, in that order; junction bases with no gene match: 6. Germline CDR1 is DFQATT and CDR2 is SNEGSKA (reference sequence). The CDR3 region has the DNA TGCAGTGCTAGCCCCAGCGGGAGAAACAATGAGCAGTTCTTC. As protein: CSASPSGRNNEQFF.

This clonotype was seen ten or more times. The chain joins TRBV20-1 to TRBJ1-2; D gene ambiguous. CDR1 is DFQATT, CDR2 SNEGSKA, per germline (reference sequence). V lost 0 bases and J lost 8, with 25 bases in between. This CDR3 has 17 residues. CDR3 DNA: TGCAGTGCTAGAGATCTGAAATGGCCGGCTGATAGTGTGGGCTACACCTTC. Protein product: CSARDLKWPADSVGYTF.

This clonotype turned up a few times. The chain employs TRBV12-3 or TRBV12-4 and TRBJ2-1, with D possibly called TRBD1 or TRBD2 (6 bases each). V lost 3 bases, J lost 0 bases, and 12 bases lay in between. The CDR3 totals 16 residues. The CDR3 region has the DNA TGTGCCAGCAGTTTTCGGGGGCTCCGCTCCTACAATGAGCAGTTCTTC. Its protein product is CASSFRGLRSYNEQFF.

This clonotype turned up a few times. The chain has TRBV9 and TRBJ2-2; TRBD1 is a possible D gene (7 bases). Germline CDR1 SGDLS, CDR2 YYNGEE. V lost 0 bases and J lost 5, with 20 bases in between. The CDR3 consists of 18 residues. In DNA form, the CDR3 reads TGTGCCAGCAGCGTAGTTCCAAGAATGACAGGGAGGACCGGGGAGCTGTTTTTT. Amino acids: CASSVVPRMTGRTGELFF.

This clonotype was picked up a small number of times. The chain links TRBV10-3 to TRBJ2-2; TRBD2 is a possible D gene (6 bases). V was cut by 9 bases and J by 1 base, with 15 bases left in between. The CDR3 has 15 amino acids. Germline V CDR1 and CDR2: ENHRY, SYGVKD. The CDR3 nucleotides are TGTGCCATACAAGATAGCGGAGGGAACACCGGGGAGCTGTTTTTT. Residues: CAIQDSGGNTGELFF.

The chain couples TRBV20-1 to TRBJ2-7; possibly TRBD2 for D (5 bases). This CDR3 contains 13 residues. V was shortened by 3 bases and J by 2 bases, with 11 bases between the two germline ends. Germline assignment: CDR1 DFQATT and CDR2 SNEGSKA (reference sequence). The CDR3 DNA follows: TGCAGTGCTAGTGAGGGTAACCCCTACGAGCAGTACTTC. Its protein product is CSASEGNPYEQYF.

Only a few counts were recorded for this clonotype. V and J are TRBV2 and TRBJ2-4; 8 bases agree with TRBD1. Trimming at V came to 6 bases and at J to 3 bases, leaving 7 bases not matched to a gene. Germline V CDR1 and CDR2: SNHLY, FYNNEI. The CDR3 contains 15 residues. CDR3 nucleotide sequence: TGTGCCAGCAGGGCTCAGACAGGGGACAAAAACATTCAGTACTTC. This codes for CASRAQTGDKNIQYF.

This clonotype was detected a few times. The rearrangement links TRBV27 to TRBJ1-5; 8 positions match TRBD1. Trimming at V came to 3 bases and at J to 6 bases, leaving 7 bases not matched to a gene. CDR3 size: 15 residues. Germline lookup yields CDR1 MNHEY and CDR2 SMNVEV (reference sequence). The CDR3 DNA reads TGTGCCAGCAGTTTCCACGGACAGGGAAGTCAGCCCCAGCATTTT. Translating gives CASSFHGQGSQPQHF.

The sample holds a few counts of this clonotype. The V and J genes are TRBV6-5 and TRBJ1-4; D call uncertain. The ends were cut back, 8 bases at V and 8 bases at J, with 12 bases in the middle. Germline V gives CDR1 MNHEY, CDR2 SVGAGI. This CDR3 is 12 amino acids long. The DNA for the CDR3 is TGTGCCAGCGGAGGGAGTCGAGAAAAACTGTTTTTT. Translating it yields CASGGSREKLFF.

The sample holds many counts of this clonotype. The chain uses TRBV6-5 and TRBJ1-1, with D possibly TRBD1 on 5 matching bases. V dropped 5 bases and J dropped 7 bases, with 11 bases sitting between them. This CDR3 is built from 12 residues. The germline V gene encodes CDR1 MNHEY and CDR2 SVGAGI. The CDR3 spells CASSPGGSEAFF. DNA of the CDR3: TGTGCCAGCAGTCCGGGGGGAAGTGAAGCTTTCTTT.

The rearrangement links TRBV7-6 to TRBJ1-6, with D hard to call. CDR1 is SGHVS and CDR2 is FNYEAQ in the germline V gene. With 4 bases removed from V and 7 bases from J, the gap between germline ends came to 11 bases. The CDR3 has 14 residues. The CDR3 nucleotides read TGTGCCAGCAGCTCTACGGGTCTGAATTCACCCCTCCACTTT. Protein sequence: CASSSTGLNSPLHF.

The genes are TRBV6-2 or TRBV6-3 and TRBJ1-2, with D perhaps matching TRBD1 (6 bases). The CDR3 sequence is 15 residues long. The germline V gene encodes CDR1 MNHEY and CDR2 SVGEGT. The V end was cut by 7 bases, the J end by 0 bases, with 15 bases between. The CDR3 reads CASIPRTVANYGYTF. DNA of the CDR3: TGTGCCAGCATCCCCCGGACAGTAGCTAACTATGGCTACACCTTC.

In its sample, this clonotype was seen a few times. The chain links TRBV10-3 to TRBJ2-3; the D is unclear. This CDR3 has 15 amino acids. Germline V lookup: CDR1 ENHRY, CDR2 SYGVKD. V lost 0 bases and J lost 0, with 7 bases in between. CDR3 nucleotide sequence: TGTGCCATCAGTGAGTCTCTCGGCAGCACAGATACGCAGTATTTT. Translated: CAISESLGSTDTQYF.

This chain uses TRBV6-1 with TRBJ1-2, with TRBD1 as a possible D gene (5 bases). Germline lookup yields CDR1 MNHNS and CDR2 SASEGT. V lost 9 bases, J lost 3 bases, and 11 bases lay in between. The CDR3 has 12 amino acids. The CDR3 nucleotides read TGTGCCAGAGAGGACACTTACTATGGCTACACCTTC. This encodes CAREDTYYGYTF.